The 22 T cell receptor beta chains listed next were all sequenced from one sample in a study of T cells in Graves' hyperthyroidism and ophthalmopathy. Regions amplified from RNA transcripts were the TCR beta CDR3 regions. The primer set for the first-round RT-PCR of the TCR CDR3 was HTBI. TCRdb called the multiplex PCR reads again in MiXCR, with one record for every CDR3 protein. The data show about 400,000 distinct CDR3 sequences, 15% to 19% seen once. The specimen was blood. The receptors derive from a woman younger than 30 with Graves' hyperthyroidism that later progressed to Graves' ophthalmopathy.

This clonotype appeared many times. V usage is TRBV7-2 and J usage is TRBJ1-5; D remains ambiguous. Between the trimmed V and J ends, which lost 5 bases and 8 bases, there was a span of 16 bases. This CDR3 is 14 amino acids long. The germline CDR1 and CDR2 sequences are SGHTA and FQGNSA. Written as DNA, the CDR3 is TGTGCCAGCAGCCCCCGTCCTGGTTTTGAGCCCCAGCATTTT. As protein: CASSPRPGFEPQHF.

This clonotype was detected many times. The rearrangement joins TRBV30 to TRBJ1-3; no reliable D call. The CDR3 loop spans 15 amino acids. V lost 7 bases to trimming and J lost 1 base, with 17 bases between them. From germline, CDR1 is GTSNPN and CDR2 SVGIG (reference sequence). In DNA, the CDR3 is TGTGCCTTAACTAACTACCCGGGGTCTGGAAACACCATATATTTT. This translates into CALTNYPGSGNTIYF.

This clonotype has ten or more counts. The V call is TRBV20-1, the J call TRBJ2-7; no firm D call. CDR1 is DFQATT and CDR2 is SNEGSKA in the germline V gene (reference sequence). V was pared by 0 bases and J by 3 bases, with 15 bases between. The CDR3 sequence is 15 residues long. Here the CDR3 DNA reads TGCAGTGCTAGAGAACTTGTGGGGATGAACTACGAGCAGTACTTC. It codes for CSARELVGMNYEQYF.

This clonotype appeared a few times. The chain employs TRBV20-1 and TRBJ2-6, with 7 bases identical to TRBD1. Germline-derived CDR1 and CDR2 are DFQATT and SNEGSKA (reference sequence). After removal of 3 bases from V and 0 bases from J, the junction contained 11 bases not matched to a gene. CDR3 size: 18 residues. DNA of the CDR3: TGCAGTGCTAGCAGGGGGTCACTCCCCCTCTCTGGGGCCAACGTCCTGACTTTC. It yields the protein CSASRGSLPLSGANVLTF.

This clonotype was seen repeatedly, ten times or more. J is TRBJ2-1 and V is TRBV7-9, with 9 positions matching TRBD1. This CDR3 has 15 amino acids. V lost 0 bases, J lost 6 bases, and 3 bases stayed unmatched. In germline, CDR1 is SEHNR, CDR2 FQNEAQ (reference sequence). This CDR3 reads CASSLAWTGVNEQFF. CDR3 in DNA: TGTGCCAGCAGCTTAGCTTGGACAGGGGTCAATGAGCAGTTCTTC.

This clonotype appeared a few times. The chain employs TRBV11-2 and TRBJ2-1; 8 bases fit TRBD2. V lost 6 bases and J lost 0; bases outside the gene matches: 16. This CDR3 comprises 19 residues. Germline CDR1 reads SGHAT; CDR2 reads FQNNGV. CDR3 in DNA: TGTGCCAGCAGGGGTTTATGGAGCGGGAGTTTTCCCTCCTACAATGAGCAGTTCTTC. This codes for CASRGLWSGSFPSYNEQFF.

V and J are TRBV7-9 and TRBJ2-3; D is unclear. Trimming removed 5 bases at V and 2 bases at J, with 14 bases between. The CDR3 is 15 amino acids. Germline CDR1 is SEHNR and CDR2 is FQNEAQ (reference sequence). The CDR3: CASSPTEVHTDTQYF. DNA of the CDR3: TGTGCCAGCAGCCCAACTGAAGTCCACACAGATACGCAGTATTTT.

This chain uses TRBV9 with TRBJ2-1; 10 bases align to TRBD2. Germline V gene sequence: CDR1 SGDLS, CDR2 YYNGEE. CDR3 size: 15 residues. J was trimmed by 8 bases and V by 0 bases; bases with no gene match: 5. CDR3 amino acids: CASSVEAGGPDEQFF. The CDR3 region has the DNA TGTGCCAGCAGCGTAGAAGCGGGAGGGCCCGATGAGCAGTTCTTC. The full variable domain, completed using reference TRBV9 and TRBJ2-1, is DSGVTQTPKHLITATGQRVTLRCSPRSGDLSVYWYQQSLDQGLQFLIQYYNGEERAKGNILERFSAQQFPDLHSELNLSSLELGDSALYFCASSVEAGGPDEQFFGPGTRLTVL.

The sample holds a few counts of this clonotype. The chain carries TRBV5-5 and TRBJ2-2; 9 nucleotides align to TRBD1. This CDR3 is built from 17 residues. V dropped 0 bases and J dropped 1; count of bases not matched to a gene: 4. Per the germline V gene, CDR1 is SGHKS and CDR2 is YYEKEE (reference sequence). CDR3 DNA: TGTGCCAGCAGCTTGGGGCAGGGACAGGGGAACACCGGGGAGCTGTTTTTT. The encoded protein is CASSLGQGQGNTGELFF.

The table lists this clonotype with many counts. The genes are TRBV6-6 and TRBJ2-1; 14 bases align to TRBD2. The CDR3 contains 20 residues. The germline V gene has CDR1 MNHNY and CDR2 SVGAGI (reference sequence). V was clipped by 0 bases and J by 5 bases; unmatched bases: 12. Written as DNA, the CDR3 is TGTGCCAGCAGTTACTCTACCCGACTAGCGGGAGGGCCAAGGAACAATGAGCAGTTCTTC. Its translation: CASSYSTRLAGGPRNNEQFF.

This clonotype was counted between two and nine times. The J gene is TRBJ1-1, the V gene TRBV20-1; unclear D gene. Germline V gene data show CDR1 as DFQATT and CDR2 as SNEGSKA (reference sequence). This CDR3 contains 12 residues. With 3 bases removed from V and 6 bases from J, the gap between germline ends came to 11 bases. CDR3 residues: CSASENGPEAFF. DNA of the CDR3: TGCAGTGCTAGTGAGAACGGGCCTGAAGCTTTCTTT.

This clonotype has just one count. The rearrangement uses TRBV9 and TRBJ2-1; 8 bases agree with TRBD2. Germline V gives CDR1 SGDLS, CDR2 YYNGEE. The V gene end was trimmed by 4 bases and the J gene end by 7 bases; junction bases not matched to a gene: 13. This CDR3 spans 16 amino acids. CDR3 coding DNA: TGTGCCAGCAGCTTGGACCTTGGGGCGGGAGGAAATGAGCAGTTCTTC. Its translation is CASSLDLGAGGNEQFF.

The chain recombines TRBV12-3 or TRBV12-4 with TRBJ1-6; TRBD1 matches 8 bases. Losses at the gene ends were 5 bases for V and 14 bases for J; bases not matched to a gene: 5. This CDR3 spans 12 amino acids. The CDR3 DNA follows: TGTGCCAGCAGTCAACAGGGGGAGGCCCTCCACTTT. Translation: CASSQQGEALHF.

This clonotype was seen more than once but under ten times. The CDR3 protein is CASSVDPDRDNEQFF. In nucleotides, the CDR3 is TGTGCCAGCAGCGTAGACCCTGACAGGGACAATGAGCAGTTCTTC. This sequence joins TRBV9 and TRBJ2-1; 7 bases fit TRBD1. Germline V gives CDR1 SGDLS, CDR2 YYNGEE. The ends lost 0 bases at V and 5 bases at J; junction bases unmatched: 5. The CDR3 consists of 15 residues.

This clonotype was counted a few times. The chain employs TRBV3-1 and TRBJ2-7; TRBD2 is a possible D gene (6 bases). Germline values: CDR1 LGHDT, CDR2 YNNKEL (reference sequence). V was clipped by 3 bases and J by 7 bases, with 19 bases between them. The CDR3 extends over 15 amino acids. The CDR3 spells CASSHLQEGQVEQYF. CDR3 nucleotide sequence: TGTGCCAGCAGCCACCTCCAGGAGGGCCAGGTGGAGCAGTACTTC.

This clonotype was counted ten times or more. The V gene is TRBV20-1, the J gene TRBJ2-2; 9 bases are a match to TRBD2. The CDR3 covers 15 residues. Per germline, CDR1 DFQATT and CDR2 SNEGSKA (reference sequence). Trimming at V came to 6 bases and at J to 0 bases, leaving 5 bases not matched to a gene. The CDR3 bases are TGCAGTGCGGCCGGCGGGAGGGCGAACACCGGGGAGCTGTTTTTT. This translates into CSAAGGRANTGELFF.

This sequence joins TRBV12-5 and TRBJ2-1, with TRBD1 matching over 8 bases. Looked up from germline, CDR1 is LGHNT and CDR2 is FRNRAP. The length of the CDR3 is 19 residues. J was trimmed by 0 bases and V by 3 bases; bases with no gene match: 13. The CDR3 DNA reads as TGTGCTAGTGGTTTCATGACAGGGGTTCCCAATCGCTCCTACAATGAGCAGTTCTTC. This codes for CASGFMTGVPNRSYNEQFF.

V and J are TRBV29-1 and TRBJ1-1; TRBD1 agrees at 8 bases. Germline V gene lookup returns CDR1 SQVTM and CDR2 ANQGSEA. The V segment lost 1 base and the J segment 5 bases; nucleotides outside the gene matches: 6. The CDR3 extends over 14 amino acids. CDR3 DNA: TGCAGCGTTGAAGTTTCTACAGGGGGGACTGAAGCTTTCTTT. This gives the protein CSVEVSTGGTEAFF.

A few counts support this clonotype. The V call is TRBV4-1, the J call TRBJ1-4; 9 nucleotides match TRBD1. The germline CDR1 and CDR2 sequences are MGHRA and YSYEKL. CDR3 length: 17 amino acids. Trimming removed 1 base from V and 8 bases from J; junction bases left unmatched: 11. The CDR3 DNA follows: TGCGCCAGCAGCCAAGGCGGGTCGGGACAGGGTCTAGAAAAACTGTTTTTT. It specifies CASSQGGSGQGLEKLFF.

The chain joins TRBV6-1 to TRBJ2-5; D gene unclear. Per the germline V gene, CDR1 is MNHNS and CDR2 is SASEGT. Trimming cost V 0 bases and J 5 bases, with 7 bases left between them. CDR3 size: 13 residues. The CDR3 loop is CASSEAQLETQYF. CDR3 in DNA: TGTGCCAGCAGTGAAGCCCAGTTGGAGACCCAGTACTTC.

The chain is built from TRBV29-1 and TRBJ1-3; D remains ambiguous. Germline values: CDR1 SQVTM, CDR2 ANQGSEA. V was pared by 7 bases and J by 4 bases, with 11 bases between. The CDR3 spans 12 residues. The DNA of the CDR3 is TGCAGCGCTGGTGGTGGCGGAAACACCATATATTTT. The encoded protein is CSAGGGGNTIYF.

This clonotype was observed at least ten times. The gene calls are TRBV29-1 and TRBJ2-3; D is perhaps TRBD1 (6 bases). The CDR3 has 12 residues. Germline V lookup: CDR1 SQVTM, CDR2 ANQGSEA. Trimming took 3 bases from V and 6 from J, leaving 10 bases between them. CDR3 DNA: TGCAGCGTTGAGGGGGCGCGGGATACGCAGTATTTT. Amino acids: CSVEGARDTQYF.